The next 21 T cell receptor beta chains were all read from a single sample in a study of T cell repertoires in cytomegalovirus infection. Which antigens these TCRs recognize remains unknown. TCRdb called the reads again in MiXCR, with one record for every CDR3 protein. The table has approximately 110,000 distinct CDR3 sequences, 32% seen once; the top ten hold roughly 53%. The source was CD8+ T cells from cultured PBMCs, collected from culture after CMV antigen stimulation. The receptors stem from a human donor in good health (CMV status not recorded). Some clones in this sample may be carry-over from other donors' samples.

A few counts support this clonotype. The chain combines TRBV7-9 with TRBJ2-5; 9 bases are shared with TRBD1. The CDR3 loop spans 15 amino acids. Unmatched junction bases numbered 5, after V lost 2 bases and J lost 4 bases. Germline-derived CDR1 and CDR2 are SEHNR and FQNEAQ (reference sequence). CDR3 amino acids: CASSLLTGGRETQYF. As DNA, the CDR3 is TGTGCCAGCAGCTTACTCACAGGGGGCCGAGAGACCCAGTACTTC.

This clonotype has a handful of counts. The rearrangement links TRBV7-2 to TRBJ2-4; D not resolved. The CDR3 length is 17 residues. Per the germline V gene, CDR1 is SGHTA and CDR2 is FQGNSA. V shed 2 bases and J shed 0 bases, with 14 bases lying between them. The DNA for the CDR3 is TGTGCCAGCAGCTTAAGAGATTTCGAGGTAGCCAAAAACATTCAGTACTTC. Protein product: CASSLRDFEVAKNIQYF.

The sample holds a few counts of this clonotype. The chain recombines TRBV6-6 with TRBJ2-2; 8 bases fit TRBD1. The CDR3 consists of 15 residues. Germline V gene sequence: CDR1 MNHNY, CDR2 SVGAGI (reference sequence). Losses at the gene ends were 5 bases for V and 3 bases for J; bases not matched to a gene: 5. In nucleotides, the CDR3 is TGTGCCAGCAGTAAACTGACAGGGGACACCGGGGAGCTGTTTTTT. Translation: CASSKLTGDTGELFF.

This clonotype was detected ten times or more. The chain couples TRBV27 to TRBJ1-6, with 9 bases that match TRBD1. Per the germline V gene, CDR1 is MNHEY and CDR2 is SMNVEV (reference sequence). This CDR3 has 17 amino acids. J gave up 0 bases and V 6 bases, and 6 bases lay outside the gene matches. CDR3 sequence reads: CASRPGQGVSYNSPLHF. DNA for the CDR3: TGTGCCAGCAGGCCGGGACAGGGTGTCTCCTATAATTCACCCCTCCACTTT.

The chain is built from TRBV7-2 and TRBJ1-1; tentatively, D is TRBD1 (6 bases). CDR3 size: 15 residues. With 7 bases removed from V and 3 bases from J, the gap between germline ends came to 18 bases. Germline loops: CDR1 SGHTA, CDR2 FQGNSA. CDR3 sequence: CASNPWGGRDTEAFF. The CDR3 DNA is TGTGCCAGCAACCCCTGGGGGGGGCGAGACACTGAAGCTTTCTTT.

This clonotype has more than one count but fewer than ten. The V gene is TRBV7-6, the J gene TRBJ2-2; 7 bases agree with TRBD2. Germline V gene lookup returns CDR1 SGHVS and CDR2 FNYEAQ. V shed 2 bases and J 6 bases; nucleotides not matched to a gene: 15. The CDR3 length is 18 residues. The CDR3 DNA is TGTGCCAGCAGCTTAATGGCCCAGACTGCGGGGGTGTCCGGGGAGCTGTTTTTT. It codes for CASSLMAQTAGVSGELFF. Combining the CDR3 with reference TRBV7-6 and TRBJ2-2 gives the whole variable domain GAGVSQSPRYKVTKRGQDVALRCDPISGHVSLYWYRQALGQGPEFLTYFNYEAQQDKSGLPNDRFSAERPEGSISTLTIQRTEQRDSAMYRCASSLMAQTAGVSGELFFGEGSRLTVL.

This clonotype showed up just a few times. V usage is TRBV12-5 and J usage is TRBJ2-1; D remains unclear. Germline values: CDR1 LGHNT, CDR2 FRNRAP. The V end lost 1 base, the J end lost 6 bases, and 4 bases lay between the germline ends. The CDR3 spans 12 residues. CDR3 nucleotide sequence: TGTGCTAGTGGTTTGGCCAGCAATGAGCAGTTCTTC. Its protein product is CASGLASNEQFF.

CDR3 in DNA: TGTGCCAGCAGCTACCAGATCCCACAGGGGGCACGGGTTGGAGAGACCCAGTACTTC. This translates into CASSYQIPQGARVGETQYF. The rearrangement uses TRBV6-1 and TRBJ2-5; 9 nucleotides agree with TRBD1. This CDR3 is 19 amino acids long. Germline values: CDR1 MNHNS, CDR2 SASEGT. V was clipped by 6 bases and J by 4 bases; unmatched bases: 21.

The chain couples TRBV5-1 to TRBJ2-7, with TRBD1 matching over 11 bases. The CDR3 is 15 residues long. Germline lookup yields CDR1 SGHRS and CDR2 YFSETQ. The trim removed 4 bases at V and 5 bases at J, leaving 8 bases unmatched. CDR3 bases: TGCGCCAGCAGCCCTATGGGACAGGGGGTCCACGAGCAGTACTTC. It is translated as CASSPMGQGVHEQYF. Combining the CDR3 with reference TRBV5-1 and TRBJ2-7 gives the whole variable domain KAGVTQTPRYLIKTRGQQVTLSCSPISGHRSVSWYQQTPGQGLQFLFEYFSETQRNKGNFPGRFSGRQFSNSRSEMNVSTLELGDSALYLCASSPMGQGVHEQYFGPGTRLTVT.

This clonotype was seen many times. Compared with germline, one end of the junction differs, possibly owing to a read error. The rearrangement joins TRBV7-3 to TRBJ1-2; 7 bases line up with TRBD1. The CDR3 has 14 amino acids. Germline CDR1 reads SGHTA; CDR2 reads FQGTGA. The CDR3 is CASSITGVRYGYTF. CDR3 in DNA: TGTGCCAGCAGCATAACAGGGGTTCGATATGGCTACACCTTC. The full variable domain, completed using reference TRBV7-3 and TRBJ1-2, is GAGVSQTPSNKVTEKGKYVELRCDPISGHTALYWYRQSLGQGPEFLIYFQGTGAADDSGLPNDRFFAVRPEGSVSTLKIQRTERGDSAVYLCASSITGVRYGYTFGSGTRLTVV.

This clonotype has a handful of counts. V and J are TRBV6-1 and TRBJ2-7, with D unresolved. Trimming shortened V by 5 bases and J by 3 bases, and 14 bases separated the two germline ends. The CDR3 is made up of 14 amino acids. Germline V gene data show CDR1 as MNHNS and CDR2 as SASEGT. The CDR3 reads CASSYLGQDYEQYF. CDR3 bases: TGTGCCAGCAGTTATTTAGGGCAGGACTACGAGCAGTACTTC.

This clonotype was found a few times. The chain uses TRBV6-5 and TRBJ1-3; TRBD1 matches at 11 bases. V lost 0 bases and J lost 5; bases outside the gene matches: 9. CDR1 and CDR2 from the germline V gene are MNHEY and SVGAGI. The CDR3 covers 18 residues. The CDR3 reads CASSYSKLGQGERNTIYF. CDR3 in DNA: TGTGCCAGCAGTTACTCGAAACTGGGACAGGGGGAACGAAACACCATATATTTT.

In this sample, this clonotype turned up many times. This rearrangement joins TRBV28 to TRBJ1-2, with 9 bases that match TRBD1. The V gene's germline CDR1 is MDHEN and CDR2 SYDVKM. V lost 5 bases, J lost 4 bases, and 14 bases stayed unmatched. The CDR3 runs 17 residues. CDR3 nucleotide sequence: TGTGCCAGCAGTCGATGGGACAGGGAGAGATCGGTCTATGGCTACACCTTC. This encodes CASSRWDRERSVYGYTF.

This clonotype came up a few times. The V gene is TRBV7-2, the J gene TRBJ2-1; perhaps TRBD1 as D (6 bases). With 3 bases removed from V and 10 bases from J, the gap between germline ends came to 13 bases. Per the germline V gene, CDR1 is SGHTA and CDR2 is FQGNSA. The CDR3 runs to 13 residues. CDR3 sequence: CASSLAGDVEQFF. In DNA form, the CDR3 reads TGTGCCAGCAGCTTGGCAGGGGACGTGGAGCAGTTCTTC. The full variable domain, its missing parts supplied by reference TRBV7-2 and TRBJ2-1, is GAGVSQSPSNKVTEKGKDVELRCDPISGHTALYWYRQSLGQGLEFLIYFQGNSAPDKSGLPSDRFSAERTGGSVSTLTIQRTQQEDSAVYLCASSLAGDVEQFFGPGTRLTVL.

This clonotype appeared many times. This chain joins TRBV7-8 and TRBJ2-1, with 11 positions matching TRBD1. V shed 2 bases, J shed 8 bases, and the junction held 8 bases outside the gene matches. This CDR3 contains 16 residues. In germline, CDR1 is SGHVS, CDR2 FQNEAQ. The chain's CDR3 is CASSLWTGGFRDEQFF. In DNA form, the CDR3 reads TGTGCCAGCAGCTTATGGACAGGGGGCTTTCGGGATGAGCAGTTCTTC.

This clonotype was recorded only once. J is TRBJ2-1 and V is TRBV19; TRBD1 might be the D (6 bases). The CDR3 sequence is 14 residues long. Trimming pared 5 bases from V and 7 bases from J, leaving 15 bases between. Germline values: CDR1 LNHDA, CDR2 SQIVND (reference sequence). The CDR3 DNA reads as TGTGCCAGTAGTCGAGCCGGGACAAGAAATGAGCAGTTCTTC. It is translated as CASSRAGTRNEQFF.

The sample holds a few counts of this clonotype. The V call is TRBV7-9, the J call TRBJ2-1; 7 nucleotides line up with TRBD1. Germline-derived CDR1 and CDR2 are SEHNR and FQNEAQ (reference sequence). The CDR3 totals 17 residues. After removal of 5 bases from V and 4 bases from J, the junction contained 14 bases not matched to a gene. The CDR3 DNA follows: TGTGCCAGCAGCCCAAGGGGGACAGAGGGAAGATACAATGAGCAGTTCTTC. Translated: CASSPRGTEGRYNEQFF.

In this sample, this clonotype turned up a few times. This sequence joins TRBV2 and TRBJ2-3; D gene ambiguous. Looked up from germline, CDR1 is SNHLY and CDR2 is FYNNEI. CDR3 size: 12 residues. Trimming stripped 0 bases from V and 6 bases from J, with 4 bases between. The CDR3, as DNA: TGTGCCAGCAGTGAAGCTTGGGATACGCAGTATTTT. This sequence encodes CASSEAWDTQYF.

The chain recombines TRBV6-5 with TRBJ1-4; D is ambiguous. The CDR3 sequence is 14 residues long. V was shortened by 3 bases and J by 8 bases, with 13 bases between the two germline ends. Germline V gives CDR1 MNHEY, CDR2 SVGAGI. CDR3 amino acids: CASSYRHPGEKLFF. The CDR3 nucleotides are TGTGCCAGCAGTTATCGACATCCCGGAGAAAAACTGTTTTTT.

V is TRBV7-9 and J is TRBJ2-5, with D possibly matching TRBD1 (6 bases). CDR1 and CDR2 (germline): SEHNR, FQNEAQ (reference sequence). The germline V and J ends were trimmed by 3 bases and 2 bases, with 10 bases remaining between them. The CDR3 covers 14 residues. The CDR3 DNA follows: TGTGCCAGCAGCTTGGACAGACAACAAGAGACCCAGTACTTC. This sequence encodes CASSLDRQQETQYF.

The chain links TRBV6-2 or TRBV6-3 to TRBJ2-3; TRBD1 matches at 7 bases. CDR3 length: 12 residues. Germline lookup yields CDR1 MNHEY and CDR2 SVGEGT. Trimming took 10 bases from V and 3 from J; bases not matched to a gene: 4. The CDR3 sequence is CATTQGTDTQYF. CDR3 nucleotides: TGTGCCACCACACAGGGGACAGATACGCAGTATTTT.